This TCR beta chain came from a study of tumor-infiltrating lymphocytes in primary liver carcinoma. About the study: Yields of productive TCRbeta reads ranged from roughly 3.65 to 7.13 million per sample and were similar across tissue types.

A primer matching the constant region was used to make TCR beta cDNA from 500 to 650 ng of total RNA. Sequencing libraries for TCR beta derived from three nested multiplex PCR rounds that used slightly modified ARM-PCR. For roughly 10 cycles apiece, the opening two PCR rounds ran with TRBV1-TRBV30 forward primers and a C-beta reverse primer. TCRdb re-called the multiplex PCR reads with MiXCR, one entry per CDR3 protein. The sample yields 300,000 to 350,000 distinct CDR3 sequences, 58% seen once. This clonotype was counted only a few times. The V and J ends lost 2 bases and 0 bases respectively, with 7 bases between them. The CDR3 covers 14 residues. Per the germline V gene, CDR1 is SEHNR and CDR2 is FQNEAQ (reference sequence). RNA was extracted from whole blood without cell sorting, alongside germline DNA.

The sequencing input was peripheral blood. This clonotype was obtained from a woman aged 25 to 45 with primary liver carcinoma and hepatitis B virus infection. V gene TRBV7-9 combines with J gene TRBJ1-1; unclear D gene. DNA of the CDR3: TGTGCCAGCAGCTTAAAGCTGATGAACACTGAAGCTTTCTTT. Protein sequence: CASSLKLMNTEAFF.